This T cell receptor (beta chain) comes out of a study of T cells after yellow fever vaccination. Each CDR3 protein gets one entry after TCRdb re-called the 5' RACE reads with MiXCR. This table holds about 150,000 distinct CDR3 sequences, 6.6% found once. Germline-derived CDR1 and CDR2 are SGHVS and FQNEAQ. The ends lost 5 bases at V and 7 bases at J; junction bases unmatched: 4. This CDR3 comprises 14 residues. This clonotype has ten or more counts. The sequences come from CD4+ T cells sorted from PBMCs, collected 10 days after the yellow fever booster vaccination. This TCR was sampled from a young man who received the YFV17D yellow fever vaccine. V usage is TRBV7-8 and J usage is TRBJ2-7; 14 bases align to TRBD2. Written as DNA, the CDR3 is TGTGCCAGCAGCAAAGGACTAGCGGGAGGAGAGCAGTACTTC. It specifies CASSKGLAGGEQYF.